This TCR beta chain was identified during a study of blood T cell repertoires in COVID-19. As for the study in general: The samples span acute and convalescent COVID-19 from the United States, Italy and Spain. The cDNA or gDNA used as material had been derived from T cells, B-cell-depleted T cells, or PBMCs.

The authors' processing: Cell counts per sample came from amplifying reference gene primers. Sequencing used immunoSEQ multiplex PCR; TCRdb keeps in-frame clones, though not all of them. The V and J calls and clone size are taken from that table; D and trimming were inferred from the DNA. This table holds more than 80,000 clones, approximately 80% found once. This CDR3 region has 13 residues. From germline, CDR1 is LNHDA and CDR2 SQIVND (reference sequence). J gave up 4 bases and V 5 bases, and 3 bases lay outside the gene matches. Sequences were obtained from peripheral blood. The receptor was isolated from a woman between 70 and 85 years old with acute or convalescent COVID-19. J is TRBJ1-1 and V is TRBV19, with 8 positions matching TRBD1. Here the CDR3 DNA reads TGTGCCAGTAGTCTTACAGGGGGCACTGAAGCTTTCTTT. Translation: CASSLTGGTEAFF.